This section outlines one T cell receptor (beta chain) sequence together with its context. The antigen remains undetermined. The data are from a study of cytomegalovirus exposure and HLA in healthy donors. Study at large: Both the roughly 120 validation repertoires and the 666 first-cohort repertoires used the same platform, as reported by a later analysis.

Whole-study results and caveats: Altogether, some 160 TCR beta chains were recorded as cytomegalovirus-associated.

Libraries were prepared by immunoSEQ multiplex PCR; TCRdb keeps only in-frame clonotypes and omits some of them. The data show around 54,000 clones, over 85% seen once. With 10 bases removed from V and 6 bases from J, the gap between germline ends came to 19 bases. The length of the CDR3 is 14 residues. Germline V gives CDR1 SNHLY, CDR2 FYNNEI. From the approximately 110-subject validation cohort, which was separate from the approximately 700-subject first cohort, the donors were drawn. The clonotype comes from a young woman in good health and CMV-seropositive. Material for sequencing was PBMCs. The J gene is TRBJ1-5, the V gene TRBV2; D unresolved. The CDR3 DNA is TGTGCCACCACCTTAGGGAGGGATGGTCAGCCCCAGCATTTT. Its protein is CATTLGRDGQPQHF.